This TCR beta chain was recorded in a study of T cell changes during pregnancy in multiple sclerosis. Data came from immunoSEQ multiplex PCR; TCRdb stores just in-frame clones and leaves some out. The sample holds approximately 44,000 clones, more than 80% seen once. V gave up 3 bases and J gave up 0 bases, with 7 bases separating them. Germline V gene sequence: CDR1 SGHKS, CDR2 YYEKEE (reference sequence). The CDR3 contains 14 residues. The input for sequencing was CD4+ T cells from peripheral blood mononuclear cells, taken before pregnancy. The clonotype was recovered from a female donor with multiple sclerosis, enrolled in a pregnancy study. The J gene is TRBJ1-3, the V gene TRBV5-5; D ambiguous. CDR3 loop: CASSYPGSGNTIYF. The CDR3 nucleotides are TGTGCCAGCAGCTATCCCGGCTCTGGAAACACCATATATTTT.